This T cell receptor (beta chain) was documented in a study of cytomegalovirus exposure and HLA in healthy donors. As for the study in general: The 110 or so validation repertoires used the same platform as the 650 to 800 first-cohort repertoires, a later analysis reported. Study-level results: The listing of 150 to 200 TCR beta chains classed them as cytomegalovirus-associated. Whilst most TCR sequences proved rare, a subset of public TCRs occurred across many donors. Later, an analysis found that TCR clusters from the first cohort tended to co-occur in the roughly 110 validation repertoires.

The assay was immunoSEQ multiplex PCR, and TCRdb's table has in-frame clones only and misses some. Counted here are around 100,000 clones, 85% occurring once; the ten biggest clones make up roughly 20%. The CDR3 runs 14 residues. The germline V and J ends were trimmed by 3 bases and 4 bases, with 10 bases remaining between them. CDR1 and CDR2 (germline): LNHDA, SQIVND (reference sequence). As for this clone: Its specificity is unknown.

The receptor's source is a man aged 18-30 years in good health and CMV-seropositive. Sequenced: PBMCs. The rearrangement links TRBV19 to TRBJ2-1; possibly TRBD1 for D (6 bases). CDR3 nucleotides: TGTGCCAGTAGTATGAGGCAGGGGTACAATGAGCAGTTCTTC. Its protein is CASSMRQGYNEQFF.